The rows below give T cell receptor beta chains drawn from one sample of a study of CD8 T cells in Susac syndrome. Each CDR3 protein gets one entry after TCRdb re-called the immunoSEQ multiplex PCR reads with MiXCR. Found here are approximately 190,000 distinct CDR3 sequences, around 90% of them singletons; the top ten hold approximately 0.09%. Input material: CD4+ T cells from PBMCs. The receptor source for this set is a human donor with Susac syndrome. Both conserved end residues are part of each CDR3. D genes are given only for firm matches. Where a row states a size, it is once, few, many or the class of an expanded clone; other rows omit it.

CDR3 DNA | CDR3 protein | CDR3 length | D gene | clone size | J gene | V gene
TGTGCCAGCAGTAACCGGGACACTGAAGCTTTCTTT | CASSNRDTEAFF | 12 | NA | NA | TRBJ1-1 | TRBV6-5
TGTGCCAGCAGCTTGGGGTACCTTAGGACTGGGGCCAACGTCCTGACTTTC | CASSLGYLRTGANVLTF | 17 | NA | NA | TRBJ2-6 | TRBV5-6
TGTGCCAGCAGCCACGGGACAGACACAAATTCACCCCTCCACTTT | CASSHGTDTNSPLHF | 15 | TRBD1 | NA | TRBJ1-6 | TRBV3-1
TGTGCCAGCAGACACTATGGCTACACCTTC | CASRHYGYTF | 10 | NA | NA | TRBJ1-2 | TRBV6-1
TGTGCCAGCAGTTTATTGTTGAGGGCTGGAGGCTACACCTTC | CASSLLLRAGGYTF | 14 | NA | NA | TRBJ1-2 | TRBV28
TGTGCCTCCTCGTACTTGAACACTGAAGCTTTCTTT | CASSYLNTEAFF | 12 | NA | NA | TRBJ1-1 | TRBV28
TGTGCCTCGGCCCTTCCAGGGCTTAACTACGAGCAGTACTTC | CASALPGLNYEQYF | 14 | NA | NA | TRBJ2-7 | TRBV10-3
TGTGCCACCAGCAGAGATCTTCGACAGGGCCCTTCCTACGAGCAGTACTTC | CATSRDLRQGPSYEQYF | 17 | TRBD1 | NA | TRBJ2-7 | TRBV15
TGCGCCAGCAGCGCCACAGGGTCCTATAATTCACCCCTCCACTTT | CASSATGSYNSPLHF | 15 | NA | NA | TRBJ1-6 | TRBV5-1
TGTGCCAGCCAACCCCTAAGGGGGGACGGAAACACCATATATTTT | CASQPLRGDGNTIYF | 15 | NA | NA | TRBJ1-3 | TRBV11-2
TGTGCCAGCAGCCCCCGTGAGGAGCGGGACAATGAGCAGTTCTTC | CASSPREERDNEQFF | 15 | NA | NA | TRBJ2-1 | TRBV3-1
TGCGCCAGCAGCCAAGCCCCCTCCGGGACGCTATCCTCCTACGAGCAGTACTTC | CASSQAPSGTLSSYEQYF | 18 | NA | once | TRBJ2-7 | TRBV4-1
TGTGCCAGCAGTGAGGCCGGGAGGTACGAGCAGTACTTC | CASSEAGRYEQYF | 13 | TRBD2 | NA | TRBJ2-7 | TRBV2
TGTGCCAGCAGCCCTGGACAGGGGCGCTCCTACGAGCAGTACTTC | CASSPGQGRSYEQYF | 15 | TRBD1 | NA | TRBJ2-7 | TRBV7-6
TGTGCCAGCACGATCGGAGGTTTCAATGAGCAGTTCTTC | CASTIGGFNEQFF | 13 | NA | NA | TRBJ2-1 | TRBV12-3/TRBV12-4
TGTGCCAGCAACAAAGACAGCAATCATAATTCACCCCTCCACTTT | CASNKDSNHNSPLHF | 15 | NA | NA | TRBJ1-6 | TRBV12-3/TRBV12-4
TGTGCCAGCAGCCAAGATATGTCCAATGAGCAGTTCTTC | CASSQDMSNEQFF | 13 | NA | NA | TRBJ2-1 | TRBV3-1
TGTGCCAGCAGCGGGCGGGGGGACGGCACAGATACGCAGTATTTT | CASSGRGDGTDTQYF | 15 | TRBD2 | NA | TRBJ2-3 | TRBV9
TGCAGTGCCAGGACTAGCGGCAACACCGGGGAGCTGTTTTTT | CSARTSGNTGELFF | 14 | TRBD2 | NA | TRBJ2-2 | TRBV20-1
TGCGCCAGCAGTGAGCCGGGACTAGCAGGAGGTGAGCAGTTCTTC | CASSEPGLAGGEQFF | 15 | TRBD2 | NA | TRBJ2-1 | TRBV10-1
TGTGCCAGCAGCCGGACTAGCGGGAGGGCCCACAATGAGCAGTTCTTC | CASSRTSGRAHNEQFF | 16 | TRBD2 | NA | TRBJ2-1 | TRBV7-2
TGTGCCAGCAGCTCCCCGGAGACCCAGTACTTC | CASSSPETQYF | 11 | NA | NA | TRBJ2-5 | TRBV7-9
TGTGCCAGCAGCCAAGATATAGCGGGAGAGACCCAGTACTTC | CASSQDIAGETQYF | 14 | TRBD2 | NA | TRBJ2-5 | TRBV4-2
TGTGCCACCAGCCCGGACAGGAACTATGGCTACACCTTC | CATSPDRNYGYTF | 13 | TRBD1 | NA | TRBJ1-2 | TRBV15
TGTGCCAGTAGTACACAGTCTGGGGCCAACGTCCTGACTTTC | CASSTQSGANVLTF | 14 | NA | NA | TRBJ2-6 | TRBV19
TGCGCCAGCAGCTTAAGGGGACAGACAGATACGCAGTATTTT | CASSLRGQTDTQYF | 14 | TRBD1 | NA | TRBJ2-3 | TRBV5-1
TGTGCCAGCAGCTTAGAGATTTCGGCTGACGAGCAGTACTTC | CASSLEISADEQYF | 14 | NA | NA | TRBJ2-7 | TRBV7-6
TGCAGCGTTCGGCTCCCCCAAGAGACCCAGTACTTC | CSVRLPQETQYF | 12 | NA | NA | TRBJ2-5 | TRBV29-1
TGTGCCAGCAGCCAAGGTCCGAACACTGAAGCTTTCTTT | CASSQGPNTEAFF | 13 | NA | NA | TRBJ1-1 | TRBV3-1
TGTGCCAGCAGCCAAGAACCGTTTTACTACGAGCAGTACTTC | CASSQEPFYYEQYF | 14 | NA | NA | TRBJ2-7 | TRBV3-1
TGTGCCAGCAGCGGGGGACAGGGTCAGAGTGGCTACACCTTC | CASSGGQGQSGYTF | 14 | TRBD1 | NA | TRBJ1-2 | TRBV5-6
TGTGCCAGCTCACCACCACAGGGACCCTACGAGCAGTACTTC | CASSPPQGPYEQYF | 14 | NA | NA | TRBJ2-7 | TRBV18
TGTGCCAGCAGTGAAGAGATGGTCAGACAGGGCTTTTCCTCTGGGGCCAACGTCCTGACTTTC | CASSEEMVRQGFSSGANVLTF | 21 | TRBD1 | NA | TRBJ2-6 | TRBV6-1
TGTGCCAGCAGCTTAGATCTTGCCCGAATAAATGGCTACACCTTC | CASSLDLARINGYTF | 15 | NA | NA | TRBJ1-2 | TRBV11-2
TGTGCCAGCAGACAGGGGATGAACACTGAAGCTTTCTTT | CASRQGMNTEAFF | 13 | TRBD1 | NA | TRBJ1-1 | TRBV18
TGTGCCAGCGGAAGTTCGGATACGCAGTATTTT | CASGSSDTQYF | 11 | NA | NA | TRBJ2-3 | TRBV2
TGTGCCAGCAACAACAGGGGGCGCGGGGAGACCCAGTACTTC | CASNNRGRGETQYF | 14 | TRBD1 | NA | TRBJ2-5 | TRBV6-1
TGTGCCAGCAGGGAAAGACAGGCCGAGGGGTACATTCAGTACTTC | CASRERQAEGYIQYF | 15 | NA | few | TRBJ2-4 | TRBV2
TGTGCCAGCAGGGGTGAGGGAGGAATCTGGGGCTACACCTTC | CASRGEGGIWGYTF | 14 | NA | NA | TRBJ1-2 | TRBV6-5
TGTGCCAGCAGCCGCGACACTTACACTGAAGCTTTCTTT | CASSRDTYTEAFF | 13 | NA | NA | TRBJ1-1 | TRBV12-3/TRBV12-4